Listed here is a single TCR beta chain. What it recognizes is unknown. Germline V gives CDR1 SGHVS, CDR2 FQNEAQ. V lost 5 bases, J lost 4 bases, and 14 bases lay in between. This CDR3 is 14 amino acids long. These data belong to a study of T cell responses to AZD1222 COVID-19 vaccine. Whole-study context: Timing groups of about 4 and about 12 weeks for second doses were pooled. Study results and caveats: The donor group comprised mostly white British people and more females; the analysis possibly underestimated clonal diversity. Nearly half of spike-specific TCRs reportedly target variant regions that are unmutated in the B.1.351 and B.1.1.7 variants. Seropositivity was recorded at baseline in only a handful of AZD1222 recipients.

This table comes from immunoSEQ multiplex PCR, and its TCRdb copy is limited to in-frame clones, with some not included. The sample includes around 94,000 clones, 88% of them seen just once. The source is an adult in good health. V is TRBV7-8 and J is TRBJ2-5, with unresolved D. The source was peripheral blood, collected on day 0 of AZD1222 vaccination. This chain's CDR3 is CASSPPPARETQYF. CDR3 DNA: TGTGCCAGCAGCCCCCCACCCGCCAGAGAGACCCAGTACTTC. Based on the CDR3 plus reference TRBV7-8 and TRBJ2-5, the full variable domain is GAGVSQSPRYKVAKRGQDVALRCDPISGHVSLFWYQQALGQGPEFLTYFQNEAQLDKSGLPSDRFFAERPEGSVSTLKIQRTQQEDSAVYLCASSPPPARETQYFGPGTRLLVL.